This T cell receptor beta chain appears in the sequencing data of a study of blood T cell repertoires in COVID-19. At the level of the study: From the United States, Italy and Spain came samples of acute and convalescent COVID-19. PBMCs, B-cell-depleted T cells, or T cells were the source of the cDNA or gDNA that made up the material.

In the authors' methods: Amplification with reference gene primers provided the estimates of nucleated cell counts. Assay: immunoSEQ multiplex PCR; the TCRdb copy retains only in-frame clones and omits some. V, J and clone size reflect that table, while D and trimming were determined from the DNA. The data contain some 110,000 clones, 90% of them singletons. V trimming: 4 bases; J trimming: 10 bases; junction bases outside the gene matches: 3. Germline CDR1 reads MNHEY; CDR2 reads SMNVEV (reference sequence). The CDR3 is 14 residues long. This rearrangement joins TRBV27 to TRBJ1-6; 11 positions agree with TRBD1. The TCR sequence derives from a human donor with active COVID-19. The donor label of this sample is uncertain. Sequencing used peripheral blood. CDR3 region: CASSYGTGGSPLHF. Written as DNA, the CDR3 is TGTGCCAGCAGTTATGGGACAGGGGGGTCACCCCTCCACTTT.